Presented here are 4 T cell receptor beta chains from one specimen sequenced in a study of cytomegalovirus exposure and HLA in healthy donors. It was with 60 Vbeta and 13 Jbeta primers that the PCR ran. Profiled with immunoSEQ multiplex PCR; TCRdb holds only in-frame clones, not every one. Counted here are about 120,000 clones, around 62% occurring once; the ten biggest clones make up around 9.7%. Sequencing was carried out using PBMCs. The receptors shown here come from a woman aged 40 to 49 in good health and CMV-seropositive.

For the CDR3, the DNA is TGTGCCAGCAGCTTAAATAAATTTAGCGAGACCGGGGAGCTGTTTTTT. This codes for CASSLNKFSETGELFF. The chain joins TRBV11-3 to TRBJ2-2, with D perhaps TRBD2 (5 bases). V was shortened by 2 bases and J by 5 bases, with 15 bases between the two germline ends. This CDR3 region has 16 residues. The germline V gene has CDR1 SGHNT and CDR2 YENEEA.

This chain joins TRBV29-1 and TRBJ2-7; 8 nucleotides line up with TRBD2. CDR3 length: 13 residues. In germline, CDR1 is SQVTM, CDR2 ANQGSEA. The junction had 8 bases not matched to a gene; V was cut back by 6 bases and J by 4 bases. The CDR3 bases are TGCAGCGTCAAACTAGCGGCGGAATACGAGCAGTACTTC. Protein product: CSVKLAAEYEQYF.

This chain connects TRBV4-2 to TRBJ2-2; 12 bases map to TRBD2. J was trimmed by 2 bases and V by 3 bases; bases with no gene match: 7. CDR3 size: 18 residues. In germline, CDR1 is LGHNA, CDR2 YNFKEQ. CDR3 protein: CASSQKASGRANTGELFF. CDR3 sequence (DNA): TGTGCCAGCAGCCAGAAGGCTAGCGGGAGGGCAAACACCGGGGAGCTGTTTTTT.

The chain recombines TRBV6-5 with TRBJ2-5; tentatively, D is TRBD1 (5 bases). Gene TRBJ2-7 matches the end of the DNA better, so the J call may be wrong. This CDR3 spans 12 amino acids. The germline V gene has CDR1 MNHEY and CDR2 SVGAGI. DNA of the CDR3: TGTGCCAGCAGTTCCCAGGGCCACGAGCAGTACTTC. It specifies CASSSQGHEQYF.